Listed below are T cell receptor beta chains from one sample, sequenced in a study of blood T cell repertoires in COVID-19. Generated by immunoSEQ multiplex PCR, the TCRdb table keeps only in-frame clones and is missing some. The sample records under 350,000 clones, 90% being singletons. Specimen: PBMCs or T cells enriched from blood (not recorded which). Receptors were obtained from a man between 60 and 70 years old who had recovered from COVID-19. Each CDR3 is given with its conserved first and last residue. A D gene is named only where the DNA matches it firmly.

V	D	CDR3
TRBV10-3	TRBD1	CAIRQGGSGNTIYF
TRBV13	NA	CASSAPGGEQFF
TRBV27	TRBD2	CASSQLAGGFNEQFF
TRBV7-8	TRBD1	CASRFTGTEAYEQYF
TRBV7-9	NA	CASSLGTTSNTEAFF
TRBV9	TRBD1	CASSVGTGITDTQYF
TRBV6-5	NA	CASHGFAYEQYF
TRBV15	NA	CATSRDRSPGQPQHF
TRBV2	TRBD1	CASRKTGTVYNEQFF
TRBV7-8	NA	CASSFGRQSRLYQETQYF
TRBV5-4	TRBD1	CASRSSGQPQETQYF
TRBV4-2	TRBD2	CASSQDPSGGGPNNYNEQFF
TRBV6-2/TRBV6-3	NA	CASSVNRRNTEAFF
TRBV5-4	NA	CASSIQGGSGNTIYF
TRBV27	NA	CASHKRGLSVTEAFF
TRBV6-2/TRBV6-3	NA	CASSPAAIITYEQYF
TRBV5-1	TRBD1	CASSPDRREAFF
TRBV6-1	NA	CASSEGVSVSYEQYF
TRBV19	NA	CASRSGTLYGYTF
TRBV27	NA	CASSLGRVKYTQYF
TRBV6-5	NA	CASSYLSGGTGSGYTF